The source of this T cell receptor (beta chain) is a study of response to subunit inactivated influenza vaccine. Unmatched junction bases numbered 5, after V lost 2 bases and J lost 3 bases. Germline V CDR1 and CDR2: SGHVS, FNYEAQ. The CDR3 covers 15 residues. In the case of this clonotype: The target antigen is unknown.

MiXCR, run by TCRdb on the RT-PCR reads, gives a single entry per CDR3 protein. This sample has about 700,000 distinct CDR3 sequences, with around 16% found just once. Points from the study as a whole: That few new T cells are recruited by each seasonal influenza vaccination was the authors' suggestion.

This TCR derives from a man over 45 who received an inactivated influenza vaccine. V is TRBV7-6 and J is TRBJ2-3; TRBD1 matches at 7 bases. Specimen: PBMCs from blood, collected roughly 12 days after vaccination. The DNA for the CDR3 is TGTGCCAGCAGCTTACGTCCACAGGGGACAGATACGCAGTATTTT. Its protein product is CASSLRPQGTDTQYF.